The present entry profiles one T cell receptor beta chain with its context. These data are taken from a study of T-cell reconstitution after alpha-beta-depleted transplantation in children. Unique molecular identifiers tagged the TCRbeta library. TCRdb reprocessed the PCR reads with MiXCR, giving one entry per CDR3 protein. The data contain some 490,000 distinct CDR3 sequences, approximately 13% of them singletons. CDR3 length equals 14 residues. Germline V CDR1 and CDR2: LGHNT, FRNRAP. The germline V and J ends were trimmed by 6 bases and 0 bases, with 9 bases remaining between them. This receptor was identified in a human donor who donated a stem cell graft to a child with combined immunodeficiency. This chain uses TRBV12-5 with TRBJ1-5; D is ambiguous. This material consisted of PBMCs from the stem cell graft donor, taken from the stem cell graft. The CDR3 DNA follows: TGTGCTAGTGGATCCACGGATAGCAATCAGCCCCAGCATTTT. This sequence encodes CASGSTDSNQPQHF. Full variable domain (rest looked up from reference TRBV12-5 and TRBJ1-5): DARVTQTPRHKVTEMGQEVTMRCQPILGHNTVFWYRQTMMQGLELLAYFRNRAPLDDSGMPKDRFSAEMPDATLATLKIQPSEPRDSAVYFCASGSTDSNQPQHFGDGTRLSIL.